Listed below are T cell receptor beta chains from one sample, sequenced in a study of T cell responses to AZD1222 COVID-19 vaccine. Assay used: immunoSEQ multiplex PCR; TCRdb lists only in-frame clones, some missing. The repertoire holds 90,000 to 120,000 clones, with 70% to 90% as singletons. Material: peripheral blood, obtained 28 days after the second AZD1222 dose. The receptor source for this set is an adult who received the AZD1222 COVID-19 vaccine. Both conserved end residues are part of each CDR3. The order of the fields is V gene, D gene, J gene, CDR3 length, CDR3 protein. D genes are given only for firm matches.

V: TRBV21-1; D: NA; J: TRBJ2-7; length: 16; CDR3: CASSEGQGSGSYEQYF
V: TRBV7-2; D: NA; J: TRBJ2-5; length: 14; CDR3: CASSSARYQETQYF
V: TRBV5-6; D: NA; J: TRBJ1-3; length: 16; CDR3: CASSLAGRTSGNTIYF
V: TRBV6-5; D: NA; J: TRBJ1-6; length: 14; CDR3: CASSLTGFDSPLHF
V: TRBV11-3; D: NA; J: TRBJ1-1; length: 13; CDR3: CASSLGSDTEAFF
V: TRBV6-5; D: NA; J: TRBJ1-6; length: 15; CDR3: CASSPGGVANSPLHF
V: TRBV11-1; D: TRBD1; J: TRBJ1-6; length: 16; CDR3: CASSKMDRDFGSPLHF
V: TRBV7-7; D: TRBD2; J: TRBJ2-3; length: 19; CDR3: CASSLEPTMSGGDRDTQYF
V: TRBV19; D: NA; J: TRBJ1-5; length: 16; CDR3: CASTLPGDGNNQPQHF
V: TRBV25-1; D: NA; J: TRBJ1-1; length: 12; CDR3: CASSDGGRGAFF
V: TRBV27; D: NA; J: TRBJ2-2; length: 17; CDR3: CASSLSLTSILAGELFF
V: TRBV12-3/TRBV12-4; D: TRBD1; J: TRBJ1-1; length: 12; CDR3: CASSRQGAEAFF
V: TRBV10-2; D: NA; J: TRBJ1-1; length: 13; CDR3: CASSNPGGTEAFF
V: TRBV28; D: TRBD1; J: TRBJ2-6; length: 16; CDR3: CASQGQESSGANVLTF
V: TRBV7-2; D: NA; J: TRBJ2-7; length: 14; CDR3: CASSARLGSYEQYF
V: TRBV28; D: TRBD1; J: TRBJ1-1; length: 12; CDR3: CASTGQGVEAFF
V: TRBV30; D: TRBD1; J: TRBJ1-3; length: 16; CDR3: CAWTKPGQAAGNTIYF
V: TRBV6-5; D: NA; J: TRBJ1-1; length: 15; CDR3: CASSYSIVDDARAFF
V: TRBV11-2; D: TRBD1; J: TRBJ2-5; length: 15; CDR3: CASSLITGGRGSQYF
V: TRBV28; D: TRBD1; J: TRBJ1-1; length: 16; CDR3: CASSSPGQEPSTEAFF
V: TRBV11-2; D: NA; J: TRBJ2-2; length: 17; CDR3: CASSSQTASLFSGELFF
V: TRBV5-4; D: NA; J: TRBJ2-6; length: 17; CDR3: CASSFLGGGSGANVLTF
V: TRBV15; D: NA; J: TRBJ2-1; length: 17; CDR3: CATSRAGDSGTYNEQFF
V: TRBV7-9; D: TRBD1; J: TRBJ2-7; length: 15; CDR3: CASSLGRQGPVEQYF
V: TRBV3-1/TRBV3-2; D: NA; J: TRBJ2-1; length: 16; CDR3: CASSSPEGGDNNEQFF